Here is one T cell receptor beta chain with its context. The CDR3 is made up of 14 amino acids. Germline loops: CDR1 SGHTA, CDR2 FQGNSA. V was cut by 0 bases and J by 5 bases, with 10 bases left in between. Authors' analysis steps: Amplified reference gene primers provided the basis for estimating nucleated cell counts. The method was immunoSEQ multiplex PCR; TCRdb's version includes in-frame clones alone and lacks a portion of them. V and J calls and clone size are given by that table; D and trimming were obtained from the DNA. The data hold about 98,000 clones, with around nine tenths observed a single time. These data originate in a study of blood T cell repertoires in COVID-19. About the study: Samples representing acute and convalescent COVID-19 were sourced from the United States, Italy and Spain. T cells, B-cell-depleted T cells, or PBMCs provided the cDNA or gDNA that served as material.

The sample was peripheral blood. The clonotype originates from a man aged 45-60 years with acute or convalescent COVID-19. The V call is TRBV7-2, the J call TRBJ2-5, with D possibly TRBD2 on 6 matching bases. As DNA, the CDR3 is TGTGCCAGCAGCTTAGCGGGTCGGGGGGAGACCCAGTACTTC. Residues: CASSLAGRGETQYF.